What follows are 27 T cell receptor beta chains derived from one specimen sequenced in a study of blood T cell repertoires in COVID-19. The repertoire was sequenced with immunoSEQ multiplex PCR; TCRdb's copy has only in-frame clones and lacks some. The profile shows about 39,000 clones, 90% to 95% of them singletons. The specimen sequenced was peripheral blood. These receptors were taken from a man between 50 and 59 years old with active COVID-19.

A single count supports this clone. The chain couples TRBV7-3 to TRBJ1-6, with D tentatively TRBD1 (6 bases). This CDR3 region has 15 residues. Trimming removed 5 bases from V and 7 bases from J, with 15 bases in between. Germline CDR1 is SGHTA and CDR2 is FQGTGA. As DNA, the CDR3 is TGTGCCAGCAGCCCTTCAGGCACAGGGAATTCACCCCTCCACTTT. Residues: CASSPSGTGNSPLHF.

The chain has TRBV6-2 or TRBV6-3 and TRBJ2-7; 14 bases map to TRBD2. V shed 4 bases, J shed 7 bases, and the junction held 18 bases outside the gene matches. CDR1 is MNHEY, CDR2 SVGEGT, per germline. The length of the CDR3 is 19 residues. The DNA for the CDR3 is TGTGCCAGCAGTTCCGGGACTAGCGGGAGCTATTGGGGTCGGTGGGAGCAGTACTTC. It encodes CASSSGTSGSYWGRWEQYF.

The chain employs TRBV7-2 and TRBJ2-5; 7 nucleotides agree with TRBD1. This CDR3 contains 13 residues. Germline V gives CDR1 SGHTA, CDR2 FQGNSA. Trimming removed 3 bases from V and 3 bases from J; junction bases left unmatched: 1. The CDR3 region is CASSFGQEETQYF. CDR3 sequence (DNA): TGTGCCAGCAGCTTCGGACAGGAAGAGACCCAGTACTTC.

This rearrangement joins TRBV11-2 to TRBJ1-5; maybe TRBD1 (5 bases). Germline V gives CDR1 SGHAT, CDR2 FQNNGV. With 3 bases removed from V and 8 bases from J, the gap between germline ends came to 14 bases. CDR3 size: 14 residues. The chain's CDR3 is CASSLGLYGEPQHF. The DNA of the CDR3 is TGTGCCAGCAGCTTGGGACTGTATGGGGAGCCCCAGCATTTT.

V gene TRBV2 combines with J gene TRBJ2-6; 7 nucleotides match TRBD2. This CDR3 has 15 residues. The J segment lost 2 bases and the V segment lost 6 bases, leaving 4 bases of the junction unmatched. CDR1 and CDR2 from the germline V gene are SNHLY and FYNNEI. CDR3 sequence reads: CASSKGGAGANVLTF. The DNA for the CDR3 is TGTGCCAGCAGCAAGGGAGGGGCTGGGGCCAACGTCCTGACTTTC.

This rearrangement joins TRBV4-1 to TRBJ2-3; 10 nucleotides agree with TRBD2. The CDR3 sequence is 17 residues long. Germline V gene lookup returns CDR1 MGHRA and CDR2 YSYEKL. V was pared by 1 base and J by 5 bases, with 9 bases of the junction left unmatched. The CDR3 spells CASSQVKAGGLRDTQYF. The CDR3, as DNA: TGCGCCAGCAGCCAAGTAAAAGCGGGGGGGCTTAGAGATACGCAGTATTTT.

J is TRBJ1-6 and V is TRBV5-6; tentatively, D is TRBD1 (5 bases). The germline V gene has CDR1 SGHDT and CDR2 YYEEEE. The V and J ends lost 2 bases and 8 bases respectively, with 20 bases between them. The CDR3 sequence is 17 residues long. The CDR3 coding sequence is TGTGCCAGCAGCTTAGGTTGGGGCAGGTTTCGGGATTCACCCCTCCACTTT. Protein: CASSLGWGRFRDSPLHF.

This clone was observed once. The chain recombines TRBV6-5 with TRBJ1-2; D possibly corresponds to TRBD1 (5 bases). The V end lost 6 bases, the J end lost 4 bases, and 15 bases lay between the germline ends. CDR1 MNHEY and CDR2 SVGAGI come from the germline V gene. This CDR3 region has 14 residues. The CDR3 spells CASSQRGGIYGYTF. The CDR3 coding sequence is TGTGCCAGCAGCCAAAGGGGAGGGATCTATGGCTACACCTTC.

The genes are TRBV11-1 and TRBJ1-4, with 7 bases matching TRBD1. CDR1 and CDR2 from the germline V gene are SGHAT and FQDESV (reference sequence). The trim removed 5 bases at V and 8 bases at J, leaving 14 bases unmatched. This CDR3 has 16 amino acids. This chain's CDR3 is CASSETPDRAREKLFF. The CDR3 DNA is TGTGCCAGCAGCGAGACCCCCGACAGGGCAAGGGAAAAACTGTTTTTT.

This chain links TRBV6-5 with TRBJ2-3; D perhaps matches TRBD2 (6 bases). V was trimmed by 6 bases and J by 0 bases, leaving 10 bases between them. The V gene's germline CDR1 is MNHEY and CDR2 SVGAGI. The CDR3 totals 14 residues. CDR3 region: CASSGGVSTDTQYF. The CDR3 coding sequence is TGTGCCAGCAGCGGGGGAGTTAGCACAGATACGCAGTATTTT.

In this sample, this clone turned up a few times. This chain connects TRBV19 to TRBJ1-2; the match to TRBD1 covers 7 bases. Germline V gives CDR1 LNHDA, CDR2 SQIVND (reference sequence). This CDR3 has 14 amino acids. J gave up 4 bases and V 4 bases, and 6 bases lay outside the gene matches. DNA for the CDR3: TGTGCCAGTAGTACGACAGGGCTCAGCTATGGCTACACCTTC. This gives the protein CASSTTGLSYGYTF.

This CDR3 is CASSSQAGGPAGTQYF. The CDR3 DNA is TGTGCCAGCAGCTCACAAGCGGGGGGACCGGCGGGTACGCAGTATTTT. V is TRBV7-2 and J is TRBJ2-3; TRBD2 aligns across 9 bases. The germline CDR1 and CDR2 sequences are SGHTA and FQGNSA. This CDR3 is built from 16 residues. With 4 bases clipped from V and 8 bases from J, the junction kept 13 bases outside the gene matches.

V gene TRBV5-1 combines with J gene TRBJ2-5, with TRBD1 identical over 10 bases. The V gene end was trimmed by 4 bases and the J gene end by 2 bases; junction bases not matched to a gene: 11. This CDR3 contains 17 residues. Germline CDR1 SGHRS, CDR2 YFSETQ. CDR3 nucleotides: TGCGCCAGCAGCCCCTGGGGACAGGGGATGGGGCAAGAGACCCAGTACTTC. This codes for CASSPWGQGMGQETQYF.

This rearrangement joins TRBV11-2 to TRBJ2-5, with 8 bases identical to TRBD1. Germline-derived CDR1 and CDR2 are SGHAT and FQNNGV. V trimming: 4 bases; J trimming: 4 bases; junction bases outside the gene matches: 8. The CDR3 length is 15 residues. The CDR3 spells CASSSGTGGAETQYF. The DNA for the CDR3 is TGTGCCAGCAGCTCGGGGACAGGTGGGGCAGAGACCCAGTACTTC.

This clone was seen once. This chain connects TRBV25-1 to TRBJ1-1; possible D gene TRBD1, 6 bases. Trimming stripped 3 bases from V and 0 bases from J, with 11 bases between. The CDR3 is 15 amino acids. Germline V gives CDR1 MGHDK, CDR2 SYGVNS. The CDR3 DNA sequence: TGTGCCAGCAGTGAGCCAGGACAGTTGAACACTGAAGCTTTCTTT. It specifies CASSEPGQLNTEAFF.

V is TRBV5-8 and J is TRBJ1-2, with D perhaps matching TRBD1 (6 bases). The germline V and J ends were trimmed by 1 base and 4 bases, with 17 bases remaining between them. The CDR3 loop spans 16 amino acids. In germline, CDR1 is SGHTS, CDR2 YDEGEE. CDR3 loop: CASSLIGNRATYGYTF. The CDR3 bases are TGTGCCAGCAGCTTGATAGGTAACAGGGCCACCTATGGCTACACCTTC.

The sample holds a few counts of this clone. The chain has TRBV7-9 and TRBJ2-7; a weak D match, TRBD1 (6 bases). This CDR3 is built from 15 residues. Germline CDR1 SEHNR, CDR2 FQNEAQ (reference sequence). The V end was cut by 3 bases, the J end by 3 bases, with 15 bases between. For the CDR3, the DNA is TGTGCCAGCAGCTTGCCCCCCAGGGGAAGCTACGAGCAGTACTTC. This encodes CASSLPPRGSYEQYF.

V usage is TRBV4-2 and J usage is TRBJ1-1; no firm D call. The CDR3 sequence is 14 residues long. With 3 bases removed from V and 3 bases from J, the gap between germline ends came to 11 bases. Per germline, CDR1 LGHNA and CDR2 YNFKEQ. The CDR3 sequence is CASSQIGRDTEAFF. In DNA, the CDR3 is TGTGCCAGCAGCCAGATCGGGAGGGACACTGAAGCTTTCTTT.

The V and J genes are TRBV5-1 and TRBJ2-3, with a tentative D call TRBD2 (6 bases). This CDR3 spans 15 amino acids. Deletions cut 0 bases from V and 4 bases from J, with 12 bases between. CDR1 SGHRS and CDR2 YFSETQ come from the germline V gene. Written as DNA, the CDR3 is TGCGCCAGCAGCTTGGCGGCGGGACGGGCAGATACGCAGTATTTT. Translated, it gives CASSLAAGRADTQYF.

V and J are TRBV18 and TRBJ2-1; weak D call: TRBD1 (5 bases). Germline V gives CDR1 KGHSH, CDR2 LQKENI. CDR3 length: 14 amino acids. Trimming left V 4 bases short and J 9 bases short, with 16 bases between. The CDR3 spells CASSQGPTQGEQFF. The CDR3 DNA reads TGTGCCAGCTCACAAGGCCCGACGCAGGGTGAGCAGTTCTTC.

This clone was seen a single time. The chain joins TRBV5-1 to TRBJ2-1, with 7 bases lining up with TRBD1. CDR1 is SGHRS and CDR2 is YFSETQ in the germline V gene. This CDR3 contains 14 residues. The trim removed 4 bases at V and 8 bases at J, leaving 9 bases unmatched. The CDR3 protein is CASSPMTGRDEQFF. Here the CDR3 DNA reads TGCGCCAGCAGCCCGATGACAGGGCGGGATGAGCAGTTCTTC.

The CDR3 DNA is TGTGCCATCAGCCCGGACAGACAAGAGACCCAGTACTTC. It yields the protein CAISPDRQETQYF. The gene calls are TRBV10-3 and TRBJ2-5; possible D gene TRBD1, 6 bases. The CDR3 contains 13 residues. Trimming shortened V by 6 bases and J by 2 bases, and 10 bases separated the two germline ends. Germline V lookup: CDR1 ENHRY, CDR2 SYGVKD.

This clone was observed a single time. The CDR3 sequence is CASSQGLAGGTDTQYF. In nucleotides, the CDR3 is TGTGCCAGCAGCCAGGGACTAGCGGGGGGGACAGATACGCAGTATTTT. This sequence joins TRBV3-1 (or the pseudogene TRBV3-2) and TRBJ2-3; TRBD2 matches at 16 bases. The V and J ends lost 3 bases and 3 bases, in that order; junction bases with no gene match: 0. This CDR3 comprises 16 residues. Germline values: CDR1 LGHDT, CDR2 YNNKEL (reference sequence).

The rearrangement joins TRBV9 to TRBJ2-1, with D possibly being TRBD2 (6 bases). Trimming took 0 bases from V and 4 from J, leaving 14 bases between them. This CDR3 contains 16 residues. Germline loops: CDR1 SGDLS, CDR2 YYNGEE. CDR3 nucleotide sequence: TGTGCCAGCAGCGTAGCCGCGGGGTCAAATTACAATGAGCAGTTCTTC. Encoded protein: CASSVAAGSNYNEQFF.

This chain uses TRBV5-1 with TRBJ1-4; 10 positions agree with TRBD1. Germline CDR1 SGHRS, CDR2 YFSETQ. V trimming: 4 bases; J trimming: 7 bases; junction bases outside the gene matches: 7. The CDR3 covers 15 residues. This chain's CDR3 is CASSQTGQGVEKLFF. The CDR3, as DNA: TGCGCCAGCAGCCAAACTGGACAGGGGGTTGAAAAACTGTTTTTT.

The table lists this clone with a few counts. V usage is TRBV7-9 and J usage is TRBJ2-7; 11 nucleotides line up with TRBD1. The junction had 9 bases not matched to a gene; V was cut back by 2 bases and J by 0 bases. The CDR3 loop spans 18 amino acids. Per the germline V gene, CDR1 is SEHNR and CDR2 is FQNEAQ (reference sequence). The CDR3 loop is CASSLTLGQGESSYEQYF. The CDR3 DNA follows: TGTGCCAGCAGCTTAACTCTGGGACAGGGGGAAAGCTCCTACGAGCAGTACTTC.

This chain uses TRBV7-9 with TRBJ1-2, with D possibly TRBD1 on 6 matching bases. CDR3 length equals 11 residues. Per the germline V gene, CDR1 is SEHNR and CDR2 is FQNEAQ (reference sequence). The CDR3 spells CAGGGANGYTF. The CDR3 DNA is TGTGCTGGCGGGGGGGCTAATGGCTACACCTTC. Full variable domain (remainder filled in from reference TRBV7-9 and TRBJ1-2): DTGVSQNPRHKITKRGQNVTFRCDPISEHNRLYWYRQTLGQGPEFLTYFQNEAQLEKSRLLSDRFSAERPKGSFSTLEIQRTEQGDSAMYLCAGGGANGYTFGSGTRLTVV.